Only one count was recorded for the clone carrying this T cell receptor (beta chain). Its specificity is not known. The sample is drawn from a study of persistence of HIV-infected CD4 T cells. Study-level background: Isolated cells were CMV- and HIV-1 Gag-responding CD4+ T cells. Whole-study results and caveats: Antigen-responding cells were enriched for degenerate expanded CDR3beta sequences.

The CDR3 contains 15 residues. Per germline, CDR1 LNHDA and CDR2 SQIVND (reference sequence). V was pared by 6 bases and J by 9 bases, with 18 bases between. The immunoSEQ assay was version 4, run in survey mode. Genomic DNA was diluted to around 9.3 ng/uL, up to roughly 1 ug per sample. The assay was immunoSEQ multiplex PCR, and TCRdb's table has in-frame clones only and misses some. The sample gives approximately 40,000 clones, 78% of which show up once; 13% to 15% is in the top ten. An overlapping HIV-1 Gag peptide pool stimulated these cells at 0.95 to 1 ug/peptide/mL. Memory cells lacking CD40L and CD69 with high CD45RO were sorted.

The chain is built from TRBV19 and TRBJ1-6; D ambiguous. The sequence was obtained from an adult man with HIV who was CMV-seropositive. This specimen was CD4+ T cells sorted from PBMCs after 18-hour stimulation, taken from a patient who received antiretroviral therapy. The CDR3 sequence is CASSARNPSASPLHF. The CDR3 nucleotides read TGTGCCAGTAGCGCAAGGAACCCTAGCGCTTCACCCCTCCACTTT.